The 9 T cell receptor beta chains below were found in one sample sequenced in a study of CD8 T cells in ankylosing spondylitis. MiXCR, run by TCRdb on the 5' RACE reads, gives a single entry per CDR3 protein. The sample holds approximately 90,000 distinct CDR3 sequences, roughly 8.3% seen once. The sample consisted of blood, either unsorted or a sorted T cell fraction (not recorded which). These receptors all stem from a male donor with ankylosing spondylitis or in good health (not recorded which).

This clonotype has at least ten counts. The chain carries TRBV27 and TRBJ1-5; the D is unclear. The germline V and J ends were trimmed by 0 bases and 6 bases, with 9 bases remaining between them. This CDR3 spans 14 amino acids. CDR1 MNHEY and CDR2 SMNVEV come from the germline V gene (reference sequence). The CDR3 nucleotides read TGTGCCAGCAGTTTATCAGGGTACCGTCAGCCCCAGCATTTT. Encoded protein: CASSLSGYRQPQHF.

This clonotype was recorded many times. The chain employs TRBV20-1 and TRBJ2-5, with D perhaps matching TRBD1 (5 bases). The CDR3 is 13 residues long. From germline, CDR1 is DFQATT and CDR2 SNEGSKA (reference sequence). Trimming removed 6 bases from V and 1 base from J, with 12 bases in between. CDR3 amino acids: CSAQTDTQETQYF. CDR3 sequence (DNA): TGCAGTGCCCAGACAGATACCCAAGAGACCCAGTACTTC.

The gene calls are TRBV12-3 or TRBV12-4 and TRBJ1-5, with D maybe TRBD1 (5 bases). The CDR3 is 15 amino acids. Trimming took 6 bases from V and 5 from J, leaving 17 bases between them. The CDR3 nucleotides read TGTGCCAGCAGCCTAGGGGTGGGGGGGGATCAGCCCCAGCATTTT. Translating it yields CASSLGVGGDQPQHF.

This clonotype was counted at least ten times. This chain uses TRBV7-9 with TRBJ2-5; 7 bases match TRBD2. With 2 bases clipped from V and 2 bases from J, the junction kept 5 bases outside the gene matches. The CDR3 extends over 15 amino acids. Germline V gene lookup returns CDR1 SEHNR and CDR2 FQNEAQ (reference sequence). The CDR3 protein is CASSLNPAGQETQYF. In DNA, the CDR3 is TGTGCCAGCAGCTTAAACCCAGCGGGGCAAGAGACCCAGTACTTC.

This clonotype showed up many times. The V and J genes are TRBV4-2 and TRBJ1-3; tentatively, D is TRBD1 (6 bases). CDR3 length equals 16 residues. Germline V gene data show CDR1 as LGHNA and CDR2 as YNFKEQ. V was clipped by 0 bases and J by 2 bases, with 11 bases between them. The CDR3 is CASSQETGLAGNTIYF. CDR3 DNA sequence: TGTGCCAGCAGCCAAGAGACAGGTTTAGCTGGAAACACCATATATTTT.

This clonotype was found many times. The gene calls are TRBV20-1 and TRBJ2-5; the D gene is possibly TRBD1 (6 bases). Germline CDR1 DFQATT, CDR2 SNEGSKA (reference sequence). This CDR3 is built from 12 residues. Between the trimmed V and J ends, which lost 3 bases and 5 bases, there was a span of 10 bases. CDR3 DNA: TGCAGTGCTAGTGAACAGGGTGAGACCCAGTACTTC. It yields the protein CSASEQGETQYF.

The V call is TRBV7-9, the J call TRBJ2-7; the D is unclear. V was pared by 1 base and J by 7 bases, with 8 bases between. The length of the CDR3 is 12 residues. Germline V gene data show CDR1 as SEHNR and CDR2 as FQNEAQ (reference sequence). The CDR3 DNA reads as TGTGCCAGCAGCTTAGGGGGTGAGGAGCAGTACTTC. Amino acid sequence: CASSLGGEEQYF.

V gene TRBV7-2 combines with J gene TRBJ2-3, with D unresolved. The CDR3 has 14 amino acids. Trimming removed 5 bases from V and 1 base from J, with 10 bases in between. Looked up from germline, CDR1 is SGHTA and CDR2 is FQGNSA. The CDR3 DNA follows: TGTGCCAGCAGCATGCCCGTCGGCACAGATACGCAGTATTTT. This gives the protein CASSMPVGTDTQYF.

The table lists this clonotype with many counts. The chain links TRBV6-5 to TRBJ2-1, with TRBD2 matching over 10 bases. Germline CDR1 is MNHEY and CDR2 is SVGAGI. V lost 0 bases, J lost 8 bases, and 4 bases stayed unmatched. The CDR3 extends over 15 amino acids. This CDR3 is CASSYSTSGRDEQFF. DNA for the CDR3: TGTGCCAGCAGTTACTCGACTAGCGGGCGGGATGAGCAGTTCTTC.